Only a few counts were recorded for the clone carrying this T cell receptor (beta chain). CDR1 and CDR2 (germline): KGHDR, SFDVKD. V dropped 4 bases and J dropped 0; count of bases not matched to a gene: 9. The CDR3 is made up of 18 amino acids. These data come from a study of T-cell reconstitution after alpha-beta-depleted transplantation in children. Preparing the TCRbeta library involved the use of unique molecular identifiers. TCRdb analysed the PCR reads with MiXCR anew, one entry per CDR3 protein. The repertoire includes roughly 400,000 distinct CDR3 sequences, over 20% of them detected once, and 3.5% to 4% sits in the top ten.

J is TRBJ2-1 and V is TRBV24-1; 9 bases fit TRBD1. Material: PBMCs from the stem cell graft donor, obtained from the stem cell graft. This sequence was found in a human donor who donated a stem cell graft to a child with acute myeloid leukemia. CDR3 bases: TGTGCCACCAGTGACCCTGGACAGGGGCCTAGCTCCTACAATGAGCAGTTCTTC. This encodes CATSDPGQGPSSYNEQFF.